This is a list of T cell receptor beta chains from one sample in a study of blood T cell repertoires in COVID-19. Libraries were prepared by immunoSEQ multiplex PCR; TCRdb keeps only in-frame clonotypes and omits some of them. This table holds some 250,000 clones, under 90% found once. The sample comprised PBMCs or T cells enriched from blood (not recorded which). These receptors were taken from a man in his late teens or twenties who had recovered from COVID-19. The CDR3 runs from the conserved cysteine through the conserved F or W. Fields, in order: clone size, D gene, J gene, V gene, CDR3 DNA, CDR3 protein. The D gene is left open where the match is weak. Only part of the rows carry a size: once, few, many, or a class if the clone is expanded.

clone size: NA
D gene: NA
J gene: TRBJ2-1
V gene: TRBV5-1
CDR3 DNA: TGCGCCAGCAGCTTGAACGGTGAGCAGTTCTTC
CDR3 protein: CASSLNGEQFF

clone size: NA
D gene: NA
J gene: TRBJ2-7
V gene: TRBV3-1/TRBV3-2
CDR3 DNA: TGTGCCAGCAGCCAAGATTTGCTAGCTTCTACCTACGAGCAGTACTTC
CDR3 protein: CASSQDLLASTYEQYF

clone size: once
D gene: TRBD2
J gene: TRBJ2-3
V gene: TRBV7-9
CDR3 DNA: TGTGCCAGCCTGGGGGCGGGGGGCTCCACAGATACGCAGTATTTT
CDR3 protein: CASLGAGGSTDTQYF

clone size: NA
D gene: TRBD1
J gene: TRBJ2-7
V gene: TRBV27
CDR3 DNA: TGTGCCAGCAGTTTCACCACTCCAGGACAGGGGCTTGACGCCTACGAGCAGTACTTC
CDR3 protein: CASSFTTPGQGLDAYEQYF

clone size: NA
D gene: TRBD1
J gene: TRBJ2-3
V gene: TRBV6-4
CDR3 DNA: TGTGCCAGCAGTCGGACAGGGCCCACAGATACGCAGTATTTT
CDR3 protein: CASSRTGPTDTQYF

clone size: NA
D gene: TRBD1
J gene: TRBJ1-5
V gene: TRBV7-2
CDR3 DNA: TGTGCCAGCAGCTCCGACGGACAGGGCAATCAGCCCCAGCATTTT
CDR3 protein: CASSSDGQGNQPQHF

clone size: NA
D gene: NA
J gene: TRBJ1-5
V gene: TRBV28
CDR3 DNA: TGTGCCAGCAGTTTTCGTCCAGGGGTCAGCAATCAGCCCCAGCATTTT
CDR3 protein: CASSFRPGVSNQPQHF

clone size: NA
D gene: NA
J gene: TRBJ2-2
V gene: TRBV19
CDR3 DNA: TGTGCCAGTAGTATTCTGCGACTTCGAGGTAAAAACGCGAACACCGGGGAGCTGTTTTTT
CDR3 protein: CASSILRLRGKNANTGELFF

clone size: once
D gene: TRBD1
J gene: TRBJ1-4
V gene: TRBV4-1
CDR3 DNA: TGCGCCAGCAGCCAAGTAAAGGGGGACAGGGGGCAATTTGAAAAACTGTTTTTT
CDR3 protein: CASSQVKGDRGQFEKLFF

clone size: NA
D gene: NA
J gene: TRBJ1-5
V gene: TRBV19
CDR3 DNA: TGTGCCAGTAGTATGAGGGCACAGCCCCAGCATTTT
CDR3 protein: CASSMRAQPQHF

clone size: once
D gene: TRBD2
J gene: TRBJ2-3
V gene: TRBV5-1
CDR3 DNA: TGCGCCAGCAGCTTGCAGCGGGGGGGCACAGATACGCAGTATTTT
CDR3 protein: CASSLQRGGTDTQYF

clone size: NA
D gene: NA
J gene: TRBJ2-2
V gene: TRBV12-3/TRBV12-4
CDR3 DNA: TGTGCCACTAGACTGGGGGGCGGGGAGCTGTTTTTT
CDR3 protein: CATRLGGGELFF

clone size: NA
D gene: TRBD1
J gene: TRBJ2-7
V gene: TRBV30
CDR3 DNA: TGTGCCTGCACAGGGGGCACCTACGAGCAGTACTTC
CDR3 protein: CACTGGTYEQYF

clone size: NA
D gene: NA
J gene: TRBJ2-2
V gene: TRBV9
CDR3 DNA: TGTGCCAGCAGCATCGACCCTCTAGCGCAGGCCAACACCGGGGAGCTGTTTTTT
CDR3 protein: CASSIDPLAQANTGELFF

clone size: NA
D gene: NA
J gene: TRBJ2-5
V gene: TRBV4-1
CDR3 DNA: TGCGCCAGCAGCCAAGATCCCCCTCCGGAGACCCAGTACTTC
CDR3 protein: CASSQDPPPETQYF

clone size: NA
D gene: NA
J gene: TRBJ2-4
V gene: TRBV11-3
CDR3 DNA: TGTGCCAGCAGCCAAACACAGGGAAACATTCAGTACTTC
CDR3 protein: CASSQTQGNIQYF

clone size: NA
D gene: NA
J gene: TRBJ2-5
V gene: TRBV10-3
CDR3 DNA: TGTGCCATCAGTGCCCTGGGTAGCAAGACCCAGTACTTC
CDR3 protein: CAISALGSKTQYF

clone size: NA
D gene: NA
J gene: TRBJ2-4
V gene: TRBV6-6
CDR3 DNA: TGTGCCAGCAGGGGGAACAGGGTCCGAGCCAAAAACATTCAGTACTTC
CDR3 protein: CASRGNRVRAKNIQYF

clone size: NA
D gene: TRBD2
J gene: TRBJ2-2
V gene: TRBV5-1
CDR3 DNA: TGCGCCAGCAGCTTGGGACTAGCGGGAGGGCCCGCCGGGGAGCTGTTTTTT
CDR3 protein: CASSLGLAGGPAGELFF

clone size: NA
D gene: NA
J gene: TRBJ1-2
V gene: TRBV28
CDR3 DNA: TGTGCCAGCAGCATTAACTATGGCTACACCTTC
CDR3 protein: CASSINYGYTF

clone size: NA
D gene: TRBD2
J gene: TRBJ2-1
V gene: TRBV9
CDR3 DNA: TGTGCCAGCAGCGTAGAAGAAAGAGGGCGGGAGGGCGGCGATGAGCAGTTCTTC
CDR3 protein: CASSVEERGREGGDEQFF

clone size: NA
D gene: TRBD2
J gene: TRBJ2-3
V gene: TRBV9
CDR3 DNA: TGTGCCAGCAGCCCAAGGGGAGGGGAAATAAGATACGATACGCAGTATTTT
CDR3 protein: CASSPRGGEIRYDTQYF

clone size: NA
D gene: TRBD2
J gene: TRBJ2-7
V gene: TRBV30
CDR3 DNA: TGTGCCTGGAGTGTAGGGTCTAGCGGACCCTACGAGCAGTACTTC
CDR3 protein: CAWSVGSSGPYEQYF

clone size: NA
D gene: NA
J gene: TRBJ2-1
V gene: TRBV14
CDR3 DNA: TGTGCCAGCAGCCGATTCGCGTACTCCTACAATGAGCAGTTCTTC
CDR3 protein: CASSRFAYSYNEQFF

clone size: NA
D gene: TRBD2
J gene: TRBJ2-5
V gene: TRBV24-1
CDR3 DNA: TGTGCCACCAGTGATTCCGGGAGGCAAGAGACCCAGTACTTC
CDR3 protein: CATSDSGRQETQYF

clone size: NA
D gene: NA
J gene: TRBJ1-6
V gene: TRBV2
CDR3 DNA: TGTGCCAGCAGCAACTATTCCTATAATTCACCCCTCCACTTT
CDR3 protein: CASSNYSYNSPLHF

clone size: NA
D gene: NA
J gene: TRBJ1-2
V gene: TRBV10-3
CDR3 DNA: TGTGCCATCAGTGAGTCCCGGGACATGTATGGCTACACCTTC
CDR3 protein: CAISESRDMYGYTF

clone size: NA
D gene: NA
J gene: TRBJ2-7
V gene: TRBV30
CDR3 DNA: TGTGCCTGGAGTGATATCATCGAGCGACAGAGCTACGAGCAGTACTTC
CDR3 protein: CAWSDIIERQSYEQYF

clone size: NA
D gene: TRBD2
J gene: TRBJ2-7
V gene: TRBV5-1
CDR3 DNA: TGCGCCAGCAGCTTGTGGACTAGCGGGAGTGGGTACGAGCAGTACTTC
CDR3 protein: CASSLWTSGSGYEQYF

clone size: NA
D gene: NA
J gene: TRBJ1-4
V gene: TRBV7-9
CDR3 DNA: TGTGCCAGCAGCTCAGGACAGTTAACTAATGAAAAACTGTTTTTT
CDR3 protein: CASSSGQLTNEKLFF

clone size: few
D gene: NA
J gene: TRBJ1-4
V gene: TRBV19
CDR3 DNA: TGTGCCAGTAGTATAGGGGAGGGAGTTAATGAAAAACTGTTTTTT
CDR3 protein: CASSIGEGVNEKLFF

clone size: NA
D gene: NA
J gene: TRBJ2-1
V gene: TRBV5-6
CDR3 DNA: TGTGCCAGCAGCTCCTATACGGGAACCGCCTACAATGAGCAGTTCTTC
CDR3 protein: CASSSYTGTAYNEQFF

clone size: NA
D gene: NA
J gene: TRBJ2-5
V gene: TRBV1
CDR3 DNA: TGCACCAGCAGCCAAGATTATTGCGTCGAGACCCAGTACTTC
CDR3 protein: CTSSQDYCVETQYF

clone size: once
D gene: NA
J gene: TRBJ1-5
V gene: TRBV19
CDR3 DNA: TGTGCCAGTAGTATTCCCCTACAGCCCCAGCATTTT
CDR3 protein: CASSIPLQPQHF

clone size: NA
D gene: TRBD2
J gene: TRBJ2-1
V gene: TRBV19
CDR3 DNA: TGTGCCAGTAGTTTAATAGCGGGAGGCCCCTATGAGCAGTTCTTC
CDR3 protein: CASSLIAGGPYEQFF

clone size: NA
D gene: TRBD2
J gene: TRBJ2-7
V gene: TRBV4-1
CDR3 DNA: TGCGCCAGCAGCCAAGGACTAGCGGGAGCCTACGAGCAGTACTTC
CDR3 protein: CASSQGLAGAYEQYF

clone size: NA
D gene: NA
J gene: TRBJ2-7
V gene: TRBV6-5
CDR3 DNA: TGTGCCAGCAGTTACTCGAGAGTCGGGAGAGTCTACGAGCAGTACTTC
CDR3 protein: CASSYSRVGRVYEQYF

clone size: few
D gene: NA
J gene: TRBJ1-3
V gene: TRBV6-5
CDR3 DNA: TGTGCCAGCAAGGTACGACAAGGAAACACCATATATTTT
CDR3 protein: CASKVRQGNTIYF

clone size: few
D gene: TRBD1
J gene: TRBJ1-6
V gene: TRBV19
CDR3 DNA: TGTGCCAGCCCGGACAGGTTTAATTCACCCCTCCACTTT
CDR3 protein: CASPDRFNSPLHF

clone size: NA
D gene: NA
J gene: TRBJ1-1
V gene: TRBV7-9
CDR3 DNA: TGTGCCAGCAGCTTAAGCGCCAGGGCCCCGAACACTGAAGCTTTCTTT
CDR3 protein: CASSLSARAPNTEAFF

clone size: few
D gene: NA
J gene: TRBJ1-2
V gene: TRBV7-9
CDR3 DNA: TGTGCCAGCAGCTCTCCCTGGGGGACAAGTTATGGCTACACCTTC
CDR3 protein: CASSSPWGTSYGYTF

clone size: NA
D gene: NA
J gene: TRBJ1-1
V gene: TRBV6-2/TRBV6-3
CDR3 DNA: TGTGCCAGCAGTTACACCACTGGGCGCGTGAACACTGAAGCTTTCTTT
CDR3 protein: CASSYTTGRVNTEAFF

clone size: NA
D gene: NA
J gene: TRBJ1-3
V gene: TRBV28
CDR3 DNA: TGTGCCAGCAGTTTATCGGGGACTGGAAACACCATATATTTT
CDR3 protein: CASSLSGTGNTIYF

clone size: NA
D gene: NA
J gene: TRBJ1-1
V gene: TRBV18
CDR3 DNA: TGTGCCAGCTCACGTTCGACAGGATTGAACACTGAAGCTTTCTTT
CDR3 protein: CASSRSTGLNTEAFF

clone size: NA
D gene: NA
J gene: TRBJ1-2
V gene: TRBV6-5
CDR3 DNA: TGTGCCAGCGGAGATAACTATGGCTACACCTTC
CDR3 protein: CASGDNYGYTF

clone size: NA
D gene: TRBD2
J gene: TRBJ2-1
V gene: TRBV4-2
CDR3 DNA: TGTGCCAGCAGCCAAGAGATAGGGACTAGGGGGTACAATGAGCAGTTCTTC
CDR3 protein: CASSQEIGTRGYNEQFF

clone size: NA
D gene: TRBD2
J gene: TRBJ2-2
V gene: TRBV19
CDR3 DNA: TGTGCCAGTATCCCGGGACTAGCGTCCGGGGAGCTGTTTTTT
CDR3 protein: CASIPGLASGELFF

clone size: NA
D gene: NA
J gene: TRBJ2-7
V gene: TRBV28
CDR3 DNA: TGTGCCAGCAGTTTAGAACTTACCTACGAGCAGTACTTC
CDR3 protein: CASSLELTYEQYF

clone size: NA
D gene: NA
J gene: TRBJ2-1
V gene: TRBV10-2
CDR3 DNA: TGCGCCAGCATGAGTCCAGGGGGGTACAATGAGCAGTTCTTC
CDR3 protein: CASMSPGGYNEQFF

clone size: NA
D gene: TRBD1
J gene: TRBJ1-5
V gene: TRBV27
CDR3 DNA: TGTGCCAGCAGCGCTAGGGGGCTCCAGTACGTTAGCAATCAGCCCCAGCATTTT
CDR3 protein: CASSARGLQYVSNQPQHF

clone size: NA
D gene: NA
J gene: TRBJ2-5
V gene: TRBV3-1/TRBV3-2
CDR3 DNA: TGTGCCAGCAGCCAAGCTGGGGGCGGTCAAGAGACCCAGTACTTC
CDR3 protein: CASSQAGGGQETQYF

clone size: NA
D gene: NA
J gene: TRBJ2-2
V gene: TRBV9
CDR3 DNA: TGTGCCAGCAGCGCCGCGAACACCGGGGAGCTGTTTTTT
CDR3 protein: CASSAANTGELFF